These 9 T cell receptor beta chains came from one sample sequenced in a study of cytomegalovirus exposure and HLA in healthy donors. Both 60 Vbeta primers and 13 Jbeta primers went into the PCR. The protocol was immunoSEQ multiplex PCR, while the TCRdb copy is restricted to in-frame clones and leaves out a portion. The sample shows around 67,000 clones, approximately 78% of them seen only once. What was sequenced was PBMCs. These receptors were taken from a man aged 18-30 years in good health and CMV-seropositive.

Concerning this clone: The conserved phenylalanine or tryptophan normally closing the CDR3 is absent here, so this likely arose from a read error. V gene TRBV29-1 combines with J gene TRBJ1-2; TRBD1 is a possible D gene (5 bases). The germline CDR1 and CDR2 sequences are SQVTM and ANQGSEA. V lost 0 bases and J 8 bases, leaving 10 bases between the germline ends. This CDR3 is built from 12 residues. The CDR3 DNA sequence: TGCAGCGTTGAAGATGGCGGGGGGGGCTACACCGTC. It specifies CSVEDGGGGYTV.

The chain links TRBV6-1 to TRBJ2-2, with 9 bases fitting TRBD2. The CDR3 contains 15 residues. V trimming: 6 bases; J trimming: 6 bases; junction bases outside the gene matches: 8. CDR1 and CDR2 from the germline V gene are MNHNS and SASEGT. The CDR3 region is CASRPLAGDAGELFF. The CDR3 DNA reads as TGTGCCAGCAGGCCCTTAGCGGGGGACGCCGGGGAGCTGTTTTTT.

V gene TRBV1 combines with J gene TRBJ1-2. TRBV1 is recorded as a pseudogene. The CDR3 spans 14 residues. This CDR3 reads CTSRIARRDYGYTF. The DNA for the CDR3 is TGCACCAGCAGAATTGCTCGGCGGGACTATGGCTACACCTTC.

This rearrangement joins TRBV29-1 to TRBJ2-7; 12 positions match TRBD2. The CDR3 is 14 amino acids. Germline V gene sequence: CDR1 SQVTM, CDR2 ANQGSEA. V lost 4 bases to trimming and J lost 4 bases; unmatched junction nucleotides: 5. CDR3 sequence reads: CSVVGTSGQYEQYF. CDR3 nucleotides: TGCAGCGTTGTAGGGACTAGCGGGCAGTACGAGCAGTACTTC.

The CDR3 protein is CSVGTGGSEKLFF. The CDR3 DNA reads TGCAGCGTTGGGACAGGGGGAAGTGAAAAACTGTTTTTT. V and J are TRBV29-1 and TRBJ1-4, with 10 positions matching TRBD1. CDR1 is SQVTM, CDR2 ANQGSEA, per germline. There are 13 residues in the CDR3. J was trimmed by 7 bases and V by 4 bases; bases with no gene match: 3.

The V gene is TRBV9, the J gene TRBJ1-5, with TRBD1 as a possible D gene (5 bases). V lost 4 bases, J lost 0 bases, and 11 bases lay in between. Germline loops: CDR1 SGDLS, CDR2 YYNGEE. This CDR3 is 15 amino acids long. The CDR3 DNA sequence: TGTGCCAGCAGCCGCGGGGGGGATAGCAATCAGCCCCAGCATTTT. Its protein product is CASSRGGDSNQPQHF.

This chain joins TRBV2 and TRBJ2-7; D perhaps matches TRBD1 (6 bases). Trimming stripped 3 bases from V and 2 bases from J, with 11 bases between. The length of the CDR3 is 14 residues. Germline loops: CDR1 SNHLY, CDR2 FYNNEI. The CDR3 reads CASSEPDSTYEQYF. The CDR3 DNA is TGTGCCAGCAGTGAGCCGGACAGTACCTACGAGCAGTACTTC. Supplemented by reference TRBV2 and TRBJ2-7, the full variable domain reads EPEVTQTPSHQVTQMGQEVILRCVPISNHLYFYWYRQILGQKVEFLVSFYNNEISEKSEIFDDQFSVERPDGSNFTLKIRSTKLEDSAMYFCASSEPDSTYEQYFGPGTRLTVT.

This chain connects TRBV30 to TRBJ1-3, with D perhaps matching TRBD1 (5 bases). Per the germline V gene, CDR1 is GTSNPN and CDR2 is SVGIG (reference sequence). This CDR3 comprises 14 residues. The V and J ends lost 4 bases and 0 bases respectively, with 10 bases between them. CDR3: CAWTQDNSGNTIYF. In nucleotides, the CDR3 is TGTGCCTGGACGCAGGACAACTCTGGAAACACCATATATTTT.

The chain uses TRBV29-1 and TRBJ1-1; D uncertain. The V gene's germline CDR1 is SQVTM and CDR2 ANQGSEA. Trimming took 7 bases from V and 0 from J, leaving 12 bases between them. The CDR3 extends over 13 amino acids. The CDR3 loop is CSGRPGLNTEAFF. CDR3 nucleotides: TGCAGCGGCCGACCAGGATTGAACACTGAAGCTTTCTTT.